This T cell receptor (beta chain) was profiled in a study of shared clonotypes between healthy human individuals. Overall study context: Used for every donor were three CD4 naive, three CD4 memory, two CD8 naive and one CD8 memory plate. Study results and caveats: The represented genetic and exposure-history diversity was limited by the small number of donors.

Turning to this clone: The antigen remains undetermined.

Germline V lookup: CDR1 MDHEN, CDR2 SYDVKM. V lost 3 bases and J 1 base, leaving 9 bases between the germline ends. There are 14 residues in the CDR3. On sorted subsets, replicate PCRs used roughly 190 ng DNA, or about 30,000 T cell genomes. Produced via immunoSEQ multiplex PCR; TCRdb's table is partial and in-frame only. The table records about 110,000 clones, less than 75% of them present only once. The chain links TRBV28 to TRBJ1-1; D gene ambiguous. The clonotype originates from a woman aged 25 to 39 in good health. The specimen sequenced was memory CD8+ T cells sorted from blood. Specified subset: CD45RO+ cells pooled with CCR7-negative TemRA cells. The CDR3 spells CASSFSGKNTEAFF. DNA of the CDR3: TGTGCCAGCAGTTTTTCGGGGAAGAACACTGAAGCTTTCTTT.